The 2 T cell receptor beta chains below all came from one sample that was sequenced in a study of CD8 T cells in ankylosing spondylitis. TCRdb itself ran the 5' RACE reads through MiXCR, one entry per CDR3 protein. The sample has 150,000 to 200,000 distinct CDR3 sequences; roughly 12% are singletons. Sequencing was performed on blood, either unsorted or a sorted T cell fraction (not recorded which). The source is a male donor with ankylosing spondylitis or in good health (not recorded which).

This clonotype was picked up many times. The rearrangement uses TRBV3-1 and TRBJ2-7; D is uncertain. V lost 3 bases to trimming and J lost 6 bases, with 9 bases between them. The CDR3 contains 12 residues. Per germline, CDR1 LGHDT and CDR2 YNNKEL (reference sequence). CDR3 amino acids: CASSHGESEQYF. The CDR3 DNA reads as TGTGCCAGCAGCCATGGAGAGAGCGAGCAGTACTTC.

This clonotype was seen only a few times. CDR3 amino acids: CASSLAPRAVRGLDQETQYF. Here the CDR3 DNA reads TGTGCCAGCAGCTTAGCGCCTAGGGCGGTGCGGGGACTAGACCAAGAGACCCAGTACTTC. The chain employs TRBV7-8 and TRBJ2-5, with 8 bases identical to TRBD2. Unmatched junction bases numbered 15, after V lost 0 bases and J lost 0 bases. This CDR3 spans 20 amino acids. The germline gives CDR1 SGHVS, CDR2 FQNEAQ.